This record concerns one T cell receptor beta chain sequence. Its antigen is currently unknown. Assay used: immunoSEQ multiplex PCR; TCRdb lists only in-frame clones, some missing. The sample has fewer than 80,000 clones, under 98% seen once; the top ten hold over 0.45%. The data were obtained in a study of Tregs in tolerant kidney transplant recipients. General study findings and limits: Few patients were studied, so findings need validation in larger groups.

The material sequenced was CD4+ T cells from blood, taken before the transplant. The TCR sequence derives from a human donor who received a combined kidney and bone marrow transplant.

The CDR3 region is CASSLDPGSGTSTEAFF. CDR3 DNA: TGCGCCAGCAGCTTGGACCCGGGGTCAGGGACTAGCACTGAAGCTTTCTTT. The chain is built from TRBV5-1 and TRBJ1-1; D might be TRBD1 (5 bases). The CDR3 runs 17 residues. CDR1 SGHRS and CDR2 YFSETQ come from the germline V gene. Trimming took off 0 bases at V and 4 bases at J, with 19 bases between the two ends.